The clone carrying this T cell receptor beta chain was observed a few times. As yet, its antigen is unknown. The sample comes from a study of T-cell reconstitution after alpha-beta-depleted transplantation in children. As it was prepared, the TCRbeta library received unique molecular identifiers. TCRdb re-derived calls from the PCR reads in MiXCR, one entry per CDR3 protein. The sample shows about 600,000 distinct CDR3 sequences, under 15% of them seen only once. V lost 4 bases and J lost 4, with 16 bases in between. Germline V lookup: CDR1 MDHEN, CDR2 SYDVKM. This CDR3 spans 15 amino acids. Points from the study as a whole: From newly produced T cells came most of the T-cell counts and diversity one year after transplant. Reported findings indicate that, about two months after transplant, alpha-beta T cells came from several hundred expanded clones, which were derived from non-depleted graft cells. After transplant, high TCRbeta diversity at day 60 in some patients arose from surviving recipient T cells and thymic progenitors.

The source material was PBMCs, mostly from graft donor cells, sampled 360 days after TCRalphabeta/CD19-depleted stem cell transplant. This chain joins TRBV28 and TRBJ2-5, with TRBD1 as a possible D gene (5 bases). This TCR derives from a male patient aged 10-17 years who had a stem cell transplant for acute myeloid leukemia, so the T cells may come from the graft donor. In DNA form, the CDR3 reads TGTGCCAGCAGTTCAACGACAGAAGGGTTAGAGACCCAGTACTTC. Translating gives CASSSTTEGLETQYF.